The clone carrying this TCR beta chain has a handful of counts. The CDR3 totals 16 residues. Germline V lookup: CDR1 SGHTA, CDR2 FQGNSA. V was cut by 4 bases and J by 5 bases, with 20 bases left in between. The data stem from a study of graft-versus-host responses after intestinal transplantation. Background on the study: The transplants performed in recipients were multivisceral, liver-intestinal, or isolated intestinal. Findings and limits, study-wide: In recipient marrow, GvH clones were found, and some appeared first in ileum or blood. High graft-versus-host to host-versus-graft clonal ratios were seen in allografts of patients with graft-donor T cell macrochimerism.

Measured with immunoSEQ multiplex PCR; TCRdb has only the in-frame clones, and not every one. Among 12,000 to 15,000 clones listed, roughly two fifths were seen once. The sequence was obtained from a human patient who received an intestinal transplant. This specimen consisted of alloreactive CD4+ T cells from a mixed lymphocyte reaction culture, obtained before intestinal transplant. Subset noted: CFSE-low proliferating T cells sorted from roughly six-day pre-transplant mixed lymphocyte reaction (GvH or HvG direction). The chain combines TRBV7-2 with TRBJ1-2; D is unclear. The CDR3 sequence is CASSSSFDRGSYGYTF. The DNA of the CDR3 is TGTGCCAGCAGCTCCTCGTTTGATCGAGGGTCATATGGCTACACCTTC.